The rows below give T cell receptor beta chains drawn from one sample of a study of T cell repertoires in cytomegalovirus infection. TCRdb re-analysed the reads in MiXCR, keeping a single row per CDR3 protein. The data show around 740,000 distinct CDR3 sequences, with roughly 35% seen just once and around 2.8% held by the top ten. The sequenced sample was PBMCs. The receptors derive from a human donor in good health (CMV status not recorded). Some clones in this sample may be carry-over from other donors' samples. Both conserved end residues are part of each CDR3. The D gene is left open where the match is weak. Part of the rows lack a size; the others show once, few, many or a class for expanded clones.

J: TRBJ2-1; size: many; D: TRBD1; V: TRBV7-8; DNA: TGTGCCAGCAGCCCCCGGGACAGGAACAATGAGCAGTTCTTC; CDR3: CASSPRDRNNEQFF
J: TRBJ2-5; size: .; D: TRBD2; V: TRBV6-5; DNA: TGTGCCACCGGCCCTTCGGGAGGGCAAGAGACCCAGTACTTC; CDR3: CATGPSGGQETQYF
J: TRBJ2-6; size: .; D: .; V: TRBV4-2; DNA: TGTGCCAGCAGCCAAGTCAGTTTGACGACCTCTGGGGCCAACGTCCTGACTTTC; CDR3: CASSQVSLTTSGANVLTF
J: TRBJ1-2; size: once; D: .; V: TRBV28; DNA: TGTGCCAGCAGTTTATTATCGGTAGCCCTCATCTATGGCTACACCTTC; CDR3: CASSLLSVALIYGYTF
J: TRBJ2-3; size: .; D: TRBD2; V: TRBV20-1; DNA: TGCAGTGCTCTCCGACTAGCGGGCACAGATACGCAGTATTTT; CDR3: CSALRLAGTDTQYF
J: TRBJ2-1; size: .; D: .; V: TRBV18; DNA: TGTGCCAGCTCACCGAACGCAGGGTTGGGTGAGCAGTTCTTC; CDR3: CASSPNAGLGEQFF
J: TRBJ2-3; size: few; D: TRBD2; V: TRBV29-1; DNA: TGCAGCGTGAACGGACTAGCGGGACGGGCAGATACGCAGTATTTT; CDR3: CSVNGLAGRADTQYF
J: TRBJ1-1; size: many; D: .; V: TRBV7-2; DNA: TGTGCCAGCAGCTTACTCGGGATTTTGAACACTGAAGCTTTCTTT; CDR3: CASSLLGILNTEAFF
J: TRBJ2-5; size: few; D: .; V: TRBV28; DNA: TGTGCCAGCAGTTTATGGGGGGGACAGCAAGAGACCCAGTACTTC; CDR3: CASSLWGGQQETQYF
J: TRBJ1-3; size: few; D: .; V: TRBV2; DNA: TGTGCCAGCAGTGAGTTCAGGGTTGGAAACACCATATATTTT; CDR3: CASSEFRVGNTIYF
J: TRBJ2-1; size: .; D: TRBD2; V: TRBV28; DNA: TGTGCCAGCAGTACCTATAGCGGGGCCACCAATGAGCAGTTCTTC; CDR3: CASSTYSGATNEQFF
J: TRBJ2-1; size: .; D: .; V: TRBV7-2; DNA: TGTGCCAGAAGCTCCGCCCCTAGACATAGCTTTTACAATGAGCAGTTCTTC; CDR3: CARSSAPRHSFYNEQFF